What follows describes a single T cell receptor beta chain. Its target is not known. The sample belongs to a study of cytomegalovirus exposure and HLA in healthy donors. Study details: As an earlier analysis found, about 190 million T cells yielded about 100 million unique TCR beta sequences.

The PCR used 60 Vbeta and 13 Jbeta primers. TCRdb keeps only in-frame clones here, not all; method: immunoSEQ multiplex PCR. Of 81,000 or so clones listed, about 77% were seen once; the top ten hold 4% to 4.5%. Deletions cut 8 bases from V and 5 bases from J, with 16 bases between. The germline gives CDR1 LNHDA, CDR2 SQIVND (reference sequence). The CDR3 consists of 14 residues. The study's findings and limits: The classifier was said to identify cytomegalovirus status with high specificity and sensitivity.

Sequenced material: PBMCs. The chain recombines TRBV19 with TRBJ1-5; D is perhaps TRBD1 (5 bases). The TCR comes from a man aged 60 to 69 in good health and CMV-seronegative. CDR3 sequence (DNA): TGTGCCAGTCTCAACCTGGGGGGGGATCAGCCCCAGCATTTT. Its protein is CASLNLGGDQPQHF.